The 13 T cell receptor beta chains presented below share a single source sample, sequenced in a study of T cell repertoires in cytomegalovirus infection. TCRdb used MiXCR to reprocess the reads, holding one entry per CDR3 protein. This table holds 830,000 or so distinct CDR3 sequences, about 33% found once. These TCRs are of unknown antigen specificity. The sample here was cultured CD8+ T cells from PBMCs, taken from culture after CMV antigen stimulation. Receptors were obtained from a human donor in good health (CMV status not recorded). Some clones in this sample may be carry-over from other donors' samples.

To note about this clonotype: Compared with germline, one end of the junction differs, possibly owing to a read error. The V and J genes are TRBV13 and TRBJ2-1, with TRBD2 identical over 9 bases. The CDR3 runs to 16 residues. CDR1 PRHDT and CDR2 FYEKMQ come from the germline V gene (reference sequence). The CDR3: CASSGRGGALYNEQLF. For the CDR3, the DNA is TGTGCCAGCAGCGGTCGCGGGGGGGCGCTCTACAATGAGCAGTTATTC.

V and J are TRBV19 and TRBJ1-1, with 7 bases aligning to TRBD1. V dropped 8 bases and J dropped 4; count of bases not matched to a gene: 7. CDR3 length: 13 amino acids. CDR1 LNHDA and CDR2 SQIVND come from the germline V gene (reference sequence). The CDR3, as DNA: TGTGCCAGTTCTACAGGGGTTCTCACTGAAGCTTTCTTT. Translating gives CASSTGVLTEAFF. Full variable domain (missing parts from reference TRBV19 and TRBJ1-1): DGGITQSPKYLFRKEGQNVTLSCEQNLNHDAMYWYRQDPGQGLRLIYYSQIVNDFQKGDIAEGYSVSREKKESFPLTVTSAQKNPTAFYLCASSTGVLTEAFFGQGTRLTVV.

Ten or more counts support this clonotype. The rearrangement uses TRBV7-9 and TRBJ2-5; 13 nucleotides agree with TRBD2. This CDR3 has 17 residues. Germline V CDR1 and CDR2: SEHNR, FQNEAQ (reference sequence). Trimming took 5 bases from V and 4 from J; bases not matched to a gene: 10. The CDR3 loop is CASSHPWTSGGRETQYF. The CDR3 DNA reads as TGTGCCAGCAGCCACCCTTGGACTAGCGGGGGTCGAGAGACCCAGTACTTC.

Only a few counts were recorded for this clonotype. The V gene is TRBV27, the J gene TRBJ1-1, with D perhaps TRBD1 (5 bases). Germline values: CDR1 MNHEY, CDR2 SMNVEV (reference sequence). V lost 8 bases and J lost 1, with 11 bases in between. This CDR3 is built from 13 residues. The CDR3 sequence: CASAIGQNTEAFF. The CDR3 DNA is TGTGCCAGCGCGATCGGACAGAACACTGAAGCTTTCTTT.

This clonotype has a handful of counts. The V gene is TRBV6-5, the J gene TRBJ1-6, with a possible D match to TRBD1 (6 bases). The CDR3 length is 14 residues. V was clipped by 2 bases and J by 7 bases, with 9 bases between them. The germline V gene has CDR1 MNHEY and CDR2 SVGAGI. The DNA of the CDR3 is TGTGCCAGCAGTTACGGGGGGCGGAATTCACCCCTCCACTTT. Translating gives CASSYGGRNSPLHF.

This clonotype was counted a few times. The chain couples TRBV19 to TRBJ1-2, with 9 bases fitting TRBD1. CDR1 LNHDA and CDR2 SQIVND come from the germline V gene (reference sequence). V shed 2 bases, J shed 6 bases, and the junction held 1 base outside the gene matches. The CDR3 consists of 13 residues. The CDR3 protein is CASSIRTGDGYTF. Written as DNA, the CDR3 is TGTGCCAGTAGTATAAGGACAGGGGATGGCTACACCTTC.

This clonotype is a singleton in its sample. This sequence joins TRBV12-3 or TRBV12-4 and TRBJ1-1; D perhaps matches TRBD1 (5 bases). This CDR3 contains 16 residues. The V end was cut by 5 bases, the J end by 3 bases, with 19 bases between. CDR3 amino acids: CASSPVLIQVDTEAFF. The CDR3 DNA is TGTGCCAGCAGTCCAGTTTTGATACAGGTGGACACTGAAGCTTTCTTT.

This clonotype was detected many times. This chain connects TRBV7-8 to TRBJ1-5; D is unclear. Germline V gives CDR1 SGHVS, CDR2 FQNEAQ. V lost 4 bases and J lost 0, with 13 bases in between. This CDR3 has 16 residues. The CDR3 spells CASSSKSHYSNQPQHF. As DNA, the CDR3 is TGTGCCAGCAGCTCCAAGAGCCATTATAGCAATCAGCCCCAGCATTTT.

The chain couples TRBV20-1 to TRBJ2-3; the D gene is possibly TRBD2 (6 bases). V was clipped by 3 bases and J by 2 bases, with 15 bases between them. The CDR3 is 15 amino acids. Germline lookup yields CDR1 DFQATT and CDR2 SNEGSKA (reference sequence). This CDR3 reads CSASGRGQLTDTQYF. The CDR3 nucleotides read TGCAGTGCTAGCGGGCGGGGCCAACTCACAGATACGCAGTATTTT.

J is TRBJ2-7 and V is TRBV7-9; tentatively, D is TRBD1 or TRBD2 (5 bases each). The V and J ends lost 3 bases and 3 bases respectively, with 21 bases between them. CDR1 SEHNR and CDR2 FQNEAQ come from the germline V gene (reference sequence). CDR3 length equals 17 residues. CDR3 sequence (DNA): TGTGCCAGCAGCTTGGAGGTTCCCCGAGGGCAGGGCTACGAGCAGTACTTC. Its translation is CASSLEVPRGQGYEQYF.

This clonotype was counted a few times. This chain links TRBV6-4 with TRBJ2-3, with 14 bases that match TRBD2. CDR3 length equals 16 residues. Germline V gene sequence: CDR1 MRHNA, CDR2 SNTAGT. V trimming: 6 bases; J trimming: 6 bases; junction bases outside the gene matches: 8. DNA for the CDR3: TGTGCCAGCAGGGGACTAGCGGGGGAGGATAAGGATACGCAGTATTTT. Amino acid sequence: CASRGLAGEDKDTQYF.

The CDR3 loop reads CASSSLWTEAFF. The DNA of the CDR3 is TGTGCCAGCAGCTCCTTGTGGACTGAAGCTTTCTTT. The chain combines TRBV7-2 with TRBJ1-1; D is ambiguous. The V end was cut by 4 bases, the J end by 5 bases, with 8 bases between. The germline V gene encodes CDR1 SGHTA and CDR2 FQGNSA. CDR3 size: 12 residues.

This clonotype appeared once. J is TRBJ1-1 and V is TRBV6-6; tentative D call: TRBD1 (6 bases). Germline CDR1 and CDR2: MNHNY and SVGAGI (reference sequence). Trimming pared 2 bases from V and 11 bases from J, leaving 12 bases between. The CDR3 is made up of 12 amino acids. The CDR3 DNA reads as TGTGCCAGCAGTTACCTCACAGGGTTGGCTTTCTTT. It specifies CASSYLTGLAFF.